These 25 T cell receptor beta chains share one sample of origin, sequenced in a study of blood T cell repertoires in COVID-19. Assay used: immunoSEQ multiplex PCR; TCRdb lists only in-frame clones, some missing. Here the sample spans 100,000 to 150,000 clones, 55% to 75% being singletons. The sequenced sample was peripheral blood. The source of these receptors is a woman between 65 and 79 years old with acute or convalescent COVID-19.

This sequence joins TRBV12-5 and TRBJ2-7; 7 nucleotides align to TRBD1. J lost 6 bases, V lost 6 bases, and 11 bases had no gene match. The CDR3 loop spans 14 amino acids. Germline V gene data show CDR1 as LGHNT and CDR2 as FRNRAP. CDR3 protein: CASGPGLQGREQYF. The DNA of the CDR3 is TGTGCTAGTGGCCCCGGCCTACAGGGGCGCGAGCAGTACTTC.

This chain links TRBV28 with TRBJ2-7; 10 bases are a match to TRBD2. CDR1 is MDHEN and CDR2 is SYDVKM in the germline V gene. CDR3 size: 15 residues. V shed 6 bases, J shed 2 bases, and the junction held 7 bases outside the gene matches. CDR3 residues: CASSPLAGATYEQYF. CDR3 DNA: TGTGCCAGCAGCCCTCTAGCGGGAGCTACCTACGAGCAGTACTTC.

For the CDR3, the DNA is TGTGCCGGATCCAGGAGGGGCGGGGAGCTGTTTTTT. It codes for CAGSRRGGELFF. The chain has TRBV19 and TRBJ2-2; D may be TRBD2 (6 bases). The V gene lost 11 bases and the J gene lost 7 bases, with 14 bases spanning the gap. The CDR3 runs 12 residues. Germline values: CDR1 LNHDA, CDR2 SQIVND (reference sequence).

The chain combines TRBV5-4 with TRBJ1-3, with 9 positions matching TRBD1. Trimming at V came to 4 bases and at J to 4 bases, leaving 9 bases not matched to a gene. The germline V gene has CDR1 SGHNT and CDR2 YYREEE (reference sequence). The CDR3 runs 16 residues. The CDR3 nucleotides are TGTGCCAGCAGCCGGGACAGGGACTCCACCGGAAACACCATATATTTT. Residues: CASSRDRDSTGNTIYF.

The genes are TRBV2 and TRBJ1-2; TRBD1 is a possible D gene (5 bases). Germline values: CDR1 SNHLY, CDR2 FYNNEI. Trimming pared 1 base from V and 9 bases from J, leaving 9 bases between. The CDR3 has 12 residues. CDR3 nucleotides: TGTGCCAGCAGTGAAGTGGAGGGGAGCTACACCTTC. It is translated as CASSEVEGSYTF. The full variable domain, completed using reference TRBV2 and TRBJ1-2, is EPEVTQTPSHQVTQMGQEVILRCVPISNHLYFYWYRQILGQKVEFLVSFYNNEISEKSEIFDDQFSVERPDGSNFTLKIRSTKLEDSAMYFCASSEVEGSYTFGSGTRLTVV.

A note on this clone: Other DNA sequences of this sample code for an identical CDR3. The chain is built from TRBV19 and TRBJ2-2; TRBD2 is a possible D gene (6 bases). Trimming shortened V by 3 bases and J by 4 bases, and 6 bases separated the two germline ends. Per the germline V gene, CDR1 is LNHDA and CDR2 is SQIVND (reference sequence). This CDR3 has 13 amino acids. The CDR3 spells CASSIGSTGELFF. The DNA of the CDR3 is TGTGCCAGTAGTATCGGGAGCACCGGGGAGCTGTTTTTT.

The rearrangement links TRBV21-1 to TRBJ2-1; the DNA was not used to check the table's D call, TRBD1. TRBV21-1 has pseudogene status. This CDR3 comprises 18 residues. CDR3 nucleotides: TGTGCCAGCAGTAGGGACCCTCCAAGGACAGGGACCTACAATGAGCAGTTCTTC. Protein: CASSRDPPRTGTYNEQFF.

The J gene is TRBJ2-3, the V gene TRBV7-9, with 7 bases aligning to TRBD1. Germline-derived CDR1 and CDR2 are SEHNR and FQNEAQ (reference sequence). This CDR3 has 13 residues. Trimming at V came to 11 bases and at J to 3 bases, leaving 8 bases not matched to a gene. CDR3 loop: CAVEAGGTDTQYF. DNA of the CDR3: TGTGCCGTCGAGGCAGGGGGAACAGATACGCAGTATTTT.

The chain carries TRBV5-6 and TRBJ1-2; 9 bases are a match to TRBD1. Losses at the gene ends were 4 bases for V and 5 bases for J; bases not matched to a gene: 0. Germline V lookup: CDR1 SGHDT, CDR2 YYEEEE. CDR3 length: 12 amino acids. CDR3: CASSDRGYGYTF. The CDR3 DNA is TGTGCCAGCAGCGACAGGGGGTATGGCTACACCTTC. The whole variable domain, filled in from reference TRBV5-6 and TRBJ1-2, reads DAGVTQSPTHLIKTRGQQVTLRCSPKSGHDTVSWYQQALGQGPQFIFQYYEEEERQRGNFPDRFSGHQFPNYSSELNVNALLLGDSALYLCASSDRGYGYTFGSGTRLTVV.

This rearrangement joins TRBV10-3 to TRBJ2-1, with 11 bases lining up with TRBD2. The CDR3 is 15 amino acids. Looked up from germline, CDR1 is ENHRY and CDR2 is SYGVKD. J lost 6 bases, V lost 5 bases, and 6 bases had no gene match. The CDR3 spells CAISLTSGGVNEQFF. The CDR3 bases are TGTGCCATCAGTCTCACTAGCGGGGGAGTCAATGAGCAGTTCTTC.

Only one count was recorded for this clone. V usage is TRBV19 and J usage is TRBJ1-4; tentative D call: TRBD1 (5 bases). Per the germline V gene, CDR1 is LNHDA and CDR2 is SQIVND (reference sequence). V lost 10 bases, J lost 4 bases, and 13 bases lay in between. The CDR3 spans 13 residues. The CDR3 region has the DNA TGTGCCACCCTGGGGCTGAGTAATGAAAAACTGTTTTTT. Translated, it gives CATLGLSNEKLFF.

CDR3 nucleotides: TGTGCCAGCACGCAACAGGGGGCTTGGGAGCAGTACTTC. It codes for CASTQQGAWEQYF. The gene calls are TRBV6-5 and TRBJ2-7, with 9 bases that match TRBD1. V gave up 7 bases and J gave up 7 bases; unmatched junction bases: 8. The germline CDR1 and CDR2 sequences are MNHEY and SVGAGI. The CDR3 has 13 residues.

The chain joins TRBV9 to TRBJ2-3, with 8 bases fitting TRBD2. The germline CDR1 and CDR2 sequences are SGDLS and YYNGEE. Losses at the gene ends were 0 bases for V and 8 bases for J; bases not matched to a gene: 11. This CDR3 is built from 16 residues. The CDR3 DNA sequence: TGTGCCAGCAGCGTAGTGAGTAGCGGGGCAGTCGGTACGCAGTATTTT. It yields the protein CASSVVSSGAVGTQYF.

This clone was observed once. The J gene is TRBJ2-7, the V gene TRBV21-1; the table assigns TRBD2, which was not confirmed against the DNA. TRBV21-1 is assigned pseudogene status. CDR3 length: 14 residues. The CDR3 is CASNLHREGLEQYF. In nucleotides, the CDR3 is TGTGCCAGCAACCTACACAGGGAGGGTCTCGAGCAGTACTTC.

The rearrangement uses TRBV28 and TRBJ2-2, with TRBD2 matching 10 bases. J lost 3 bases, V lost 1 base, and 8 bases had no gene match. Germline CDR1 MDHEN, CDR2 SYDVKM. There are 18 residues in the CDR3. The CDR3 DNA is TGTGCCAGCAGTTTATCTCTTAGTAGCGGGAGGTACACCGGGGAGCTGTTTTTT. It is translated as CASSLSLSSGRYTGELFF.

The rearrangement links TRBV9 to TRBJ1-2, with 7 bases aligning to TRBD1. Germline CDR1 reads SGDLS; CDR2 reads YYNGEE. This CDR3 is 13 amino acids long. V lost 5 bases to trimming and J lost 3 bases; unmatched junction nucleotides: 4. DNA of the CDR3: TGTGCCAGCAGTGGGACAGCACACTATGGCTACACCTTC. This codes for CASSGTAHYGYTF.

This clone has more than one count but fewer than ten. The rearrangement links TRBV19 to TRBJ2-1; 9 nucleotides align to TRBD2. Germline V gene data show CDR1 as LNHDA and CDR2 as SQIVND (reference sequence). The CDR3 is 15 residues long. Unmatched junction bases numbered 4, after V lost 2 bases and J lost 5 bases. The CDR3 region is CASSIQASGDNEQFF. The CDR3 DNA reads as TGTGCCAGTAGTATACAGGCTAGCGGGGACAATGAGCAGTTCTTC.

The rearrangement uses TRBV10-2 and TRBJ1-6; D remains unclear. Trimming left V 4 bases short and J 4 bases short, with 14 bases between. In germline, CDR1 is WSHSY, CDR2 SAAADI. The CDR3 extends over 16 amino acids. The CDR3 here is CASSGVSEGYNSPLHF. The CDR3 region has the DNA TGCGCCAGCAGTGGGGTCAGCGAGGGATATAATTCACCCCTCCACTTT.

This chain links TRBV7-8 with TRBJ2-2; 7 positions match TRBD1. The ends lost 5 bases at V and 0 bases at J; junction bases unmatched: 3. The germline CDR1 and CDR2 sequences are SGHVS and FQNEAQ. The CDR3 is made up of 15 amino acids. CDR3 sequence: CASSRGQANTGELFF. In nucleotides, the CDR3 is TGTGCCAGCAGCCGAGGACAGGCGAACACCGGGGAGCTGTTTTTT.

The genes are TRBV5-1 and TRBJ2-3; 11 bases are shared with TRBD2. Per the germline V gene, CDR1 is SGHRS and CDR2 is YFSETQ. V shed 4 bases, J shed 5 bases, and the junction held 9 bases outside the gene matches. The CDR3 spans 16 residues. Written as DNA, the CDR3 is TGCGCCAGCAGCCCAGCTTTAGCGGGAGGGCGAGATACGCAGTATTTT. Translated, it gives CASSPALAGGRDTQYF.

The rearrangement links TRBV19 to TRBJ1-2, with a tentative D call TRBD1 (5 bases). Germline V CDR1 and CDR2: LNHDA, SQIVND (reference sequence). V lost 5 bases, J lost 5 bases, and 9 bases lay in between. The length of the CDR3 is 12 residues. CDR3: CASSGGGYGYTF. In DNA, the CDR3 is TGTGCCAGTAGTGGGGGAGGATATGGCTACACCTTC.

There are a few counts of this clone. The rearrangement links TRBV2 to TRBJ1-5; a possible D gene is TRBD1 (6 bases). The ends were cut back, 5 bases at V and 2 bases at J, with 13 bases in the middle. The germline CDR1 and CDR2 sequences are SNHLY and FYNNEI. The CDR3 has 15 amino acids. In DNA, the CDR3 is TGTGCCAGCAGTACCACAGGGAATCGCAATCAGCCCCAGCATTTT. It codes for CASSTTGNRNQPQHF.

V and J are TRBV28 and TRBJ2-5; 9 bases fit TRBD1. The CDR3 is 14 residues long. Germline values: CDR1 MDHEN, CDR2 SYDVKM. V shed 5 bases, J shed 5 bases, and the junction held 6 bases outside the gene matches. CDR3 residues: CASSPLGTGETQYF. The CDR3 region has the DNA TGTGCCAGCAGTCCCTTAGGGACAGGGGAGACCCAGTACTTC.

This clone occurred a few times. CDR3 coding DNA: TGTGCCAGCAGTTTTCAGGGGACTGAAGCTTTCTTT. It specifies CASSFQGTEAFF. V is TRBV6-5 and J is TRBJ1-1; D possibly corresponds to TRBD1 (6 bases). The germline V and J ends were trimmed by 4 bases and 5 bases, with 8 bases remaining between them. Germline V gene lookup returns CDR1 MNHEY and CDR2 SVGAGI. This CDR3 contains 12 residues.

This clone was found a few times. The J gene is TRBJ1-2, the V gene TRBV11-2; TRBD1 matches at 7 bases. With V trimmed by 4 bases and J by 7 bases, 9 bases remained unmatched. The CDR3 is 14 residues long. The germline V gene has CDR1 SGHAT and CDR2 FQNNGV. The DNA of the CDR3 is TGTGCCAGCAGCTCGGCCGACAGGGTGCGTGGCTACACCTTC. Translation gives CASSSADRVRGYTF.